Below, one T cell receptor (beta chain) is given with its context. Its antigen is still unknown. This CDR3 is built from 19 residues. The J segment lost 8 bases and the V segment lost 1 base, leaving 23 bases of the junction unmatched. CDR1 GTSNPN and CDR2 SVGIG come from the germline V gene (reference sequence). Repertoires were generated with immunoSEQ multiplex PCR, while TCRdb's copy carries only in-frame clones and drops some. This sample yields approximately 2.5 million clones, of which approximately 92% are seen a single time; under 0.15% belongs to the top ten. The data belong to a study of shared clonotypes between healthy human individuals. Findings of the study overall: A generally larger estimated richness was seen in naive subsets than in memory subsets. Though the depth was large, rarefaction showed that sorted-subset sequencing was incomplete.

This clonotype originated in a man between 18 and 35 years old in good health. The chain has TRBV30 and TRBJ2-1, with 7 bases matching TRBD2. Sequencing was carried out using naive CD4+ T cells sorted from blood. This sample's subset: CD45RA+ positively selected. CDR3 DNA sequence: TGTGCCTGGAGTGGCACCCTTCAGCTCGGGGGAGGGCATACCGATGAGCAGTTCTTC. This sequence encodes CAWSGTLQLGGGHTDEQFF.